This T cell receptor (beta chain) comes out of a study of PD-1 blockade in classical Hodgkin lymphoma. Sequencing was performed with immunoSEQ multiplex PCR; in TCRdb, only in-frame clones are kept and a portion is missing. The sample includes about 47,000 clones, about 80% of them seen just once. Study-wide results and caveats: It was reported that newly diagnosed patients had less baseline TCR diversity than healthy donors.

Time point reported: cycle 4 day 1 (C4D1), after more than five weeks of nivolumab. With no exception, relapse followed autologous stem cell transplantation in all patients, and brentuximab vedotin exposure varied. Complete response, partial response or progressive disease constituted the best responses recorded. Remarks on this clone: The antigen is not known.

This sample comprised peripheral blood mononuclear cells (PBMCs), obtained before the fourth cycle of nivolumab. The sequence came from a human donor with classical Hodgkin lymphoma.

Here the CDR3 reads CASSENQPQHF. The DNA for the CDR3 is TGTGCCAGCAGCGAAAATCAGCCCCAGCATTTT. The chain links TRBV6-1 to TRBJ1-5; D not certain. V was cut by 6 bases and J by 4 bases, with 4 bases left in between. The CDR3 length is 11 residues. The germline gives CDR1 MNHNS, CDR2 SASEGT.